The rows below give T cell receptor beta chains drawn from one sample of a study of blood T cell repertoires in COVID-19. Here immunoSEQ multiplex PCR was the method, and the copy in TCRdb shows in-frame clones only, minus some. The table lists about 120,000 clones, 65% to 90% of them singletons. Sample: peripheral blood. Receptor source: a man aged 80 or over with acute or convalescent COVID-19. The CDR3 runs from the conserved cysteine through the conserved F or W. The D gene is left open where the match is weak. A row's size may be missing; if present it is once, few, many or a size class.

J gene,V gene,D gene,clone size,CDR3 protein,CDR3 DNA
TRBJ1-1,TRBV10-3,.,.,CAISESEATKAFF,TGTGCCATCAGTGAGTCGGAGGCAACTAAAGCTTTCTTT
TRBJ2-1,TRBV6-2/TRBV6-3,TRBD1,.,CASSMSGTGAYNEQFF,TGTGCCAGCAGTATGTCCGGGACAGGGGCCTACAATGAGCAGTTCTTC
TRBJ1-2,TRBV3-1/TRBV3-2,TRBD1,once,CASSQDPTGGFDYGYTF,TGTGCCAGCAGCCAAGATCCGACAGGGGGTTTTGACTATGGCTACACCTTC
TRBJ2-7,TRBV3-1/TRBV3-2,.,.,CASSQGDTGPYEQYF,TGTGCCAGCAGCCAAGGCGATACAGGGCCCTACGAGCAGTACTTC
TRBJ2-7,TRBV5-1,.,.,CASIPGGTEGTYEQYF,TGCGCCAGCATCCCGGGCGGGACCGAGGGCACCTACGAGCAGTACTTC
TRBJ2-5,TRBV3-1/TRBV3-2,TRBD2,.,CASSQDVSGTRGWETQYF,TGTGCCAGCAGCCAAGACGTTTCAGGGACTAGGGGGTGGGAGACCCAGTACTTC
TRBJ2-3,TRBV5-5,.,few,CASSLGGTPPDTQYF,TGTGCCAGCAGCTTGGGCGGGACCCCCCCAGATACGCAGTATTTT
TRBJ1-4,TRBV10-3,TRBD1,.,CAISEWGGTGSEKLFF,TGTGCCATCAGTGAGTGGGGTGGGACAGGGAGCGAAAAACTGTTTTTT
TRBJ1-5,TRBV19,.,.,CASSIGGGDNQPQHF,TGTGCCAGTAGTATAGGCGGGGGGGACAATCAGCCCCAGCATTTT
TRBJ1-3,TRBV5-1,.,once,CASSLAPASSGNTIYF,TGCGCCAGCAGCTTGGCTCCGGCTAGCTCTGGAAACACCATATATTTT
TRBJ1-5,TRBV6-1,TRBD1,few,CASSEALTGDQPQHF,TGTGCCAGCAGTGAAGCATTAACAGGGGATCAGCCCCAGCATTTT
TRBJ2-1,TRBV2,TRBD1,.,CASRARTGGDEQFF,TGTGCCAGCAGAGCGCGAACAGGGGGCGATGAGCAGTTCTTC
TRBJ1-2,TRBV19,TRBD1,.,CASSIGGGVGYGYTF,TGTGCCAGTAGTATAGGAGGGGGCGTTGGCTATGGCTACACCTTC
TRBJ1-4,TRBV7-9,.,.,CASSLALSLATNEKLFF,TGTGCCAGCAGCTTAGCGCTCAGTCTTGCAACTAATGAAAAACTGTTTTTT
TRBJ2-3,TRBV10-3,TRBD2,.,CAISRVAGEGTDTQYF,TGTGCCATCAGCCGGGTAGCGGGGGAGGGCACAGATACGCAGTATTTT
TRBJ1-3,TRBV5-1,.,.,CASSLAPGTTGNTIYF,TGCGCCAGCAGCTTGGCCCCAGGAACAACTGGAAACACCATATATTTT
TRBJ2-7,TRBV5-5,.,.,CASSPTGQLAYEQYF,TGTGCCAGCAGCCCTACAGGCCAACTTGCCTACGAGCAGTACTTC
TRBJ2-1,TRBV6-2/TRBV6-3,TRBD2,.,CASSAGLAADEQFF,TGTGCCAGCAGTGCCGGACTAGCGGCCGATGAGCAGTTCTTC
TRBJ2-1,TRBV29-1,TRBD1,.,CSVRDRAEYNEQFF,TGCAGCGTCCGAGACAGGGCGGAATACAATGAGCAGTTCTTC
TRBJ1-2,TRBV6-2/TRBV6-3,TRBD1,.,CASSRQGGGYTF,TGTGCCAGCAGTCGACAGGGCGGTGGCTACACCTTC
TRBJ1-5,TRBV21-1,.,.,CASSKARGPLSNQPQHF,TGTGCCAGCAGCAAAGCAAGGGGGCCTCTTAGCAATCAGCCCCAGCATTTT
TRBJ1-4,TRBV7-6,.,.,CASSLGRGDEKLFF,TGTGCCAGCAGCTTAGGGAGGGGCGATGAAAAACTGTTTTTT
TRBJ1-2,TRBV12-3/TRBV12-4,.,.,CASSPTGLRGYTF,TGTGCCAGCAGCCCTACTGGTCTTCGGGGCTACACCTTC
TRBJ1-5,TRBV19,TRBD1,.,CASSNDRGNGNQPQHF,TGTGCCAGTAGTAACGACAGGGGGAACGGCAATCAGCCCCAGCATTTT
TRBJ2-7,TRBV19,TRBD1,.,CASSWDRGYEQYF,TGTGCCAGTAGTTGGGACAGGGGCTACGAGCAGTACTTC
TRBJ1-1,TRBV2,.,few,CASSSRGNTEAFF,TGTGCCAGCAGTTCCAGGGGTAACACTGAAGCTTTCTTT
TRBJ1-2,TRBV20-1,.,.,CSASHLQGRDYGYTF,TGCAGTGCTAGTCACCTTCAGGGTAGGGACTATGGCTACACCTTC
TRBJ1-1,TRBV28,.,.,CASRPGRGSNTEAFF,TGTGCCAGCCGTCCGGGCCGAGGGTCGAACACTGAAGCTTTCTTT
TRBJ1-5,TRBV10-1,.,once,CASSELGNQPQHF,TGCGCCAGCAGTGAGCTCGGCAATCAGCCCCAGCATTTT
TRBJ1-6,TRBV5-6,.,.,CASSLLGVRPLHF,TGTGCCAGCAGCCTCCTCGGAGTACGGCCCCTCCACTTT
TRBJ1-1,TRBV12-5,TRBD1,.,CASGLEGARTEAFF,TGTGCTAGTGGTTTGGAGGGGGCGCGGACTGAAGCTTTCTTT
TRBJ1-1,TRBV3-1/TRBV3-2,.,once,CASSQHGQTEAFF,TGTGCCAGCAGCCAACACGGACAAACTGAAGCTTTCTTT
TRBJ2-5,TRBV18,.,.,CASSPSQETQYF,TGTGCCAGCTCACCATCGCAAGAGACCCAGTACTTC
TRBJ1-1,TRBV9,.,.,CASSVAVNMNTEAFF,TGTGCCAGCAGCGTGGCAGTAAATATGAACACTGAAGCTTTCTTT
TRBJ2-7,TRBV21-1,.,.,CASSKQVSGTSNSYEQYF,TGTGCCAGCAGCAAACAGGTTAGCGGGACGTCAAACTCCTACGAGCAGTACTTC
TRBJ2-5,TRBV18,TRBD2,.,CASSPIAGGRETQYF,TGTGCCAGCTCACCAATCGCGGGGGGGCGCGAGACCCAGTACTTC
TRBJ1-6,TRBV6-5,.,.,CASSYAGGRTNSPLHF,TGTGCCAGCAGTTACGCGGGGGGGCGGACGAATTCACCCCTCCACTTT
TRBJ1-2,TRBV28,TRBD1,.,CASRSTGGAYGYTF,TGTGCCAGCAGGTCCACAGGGGGCGCTTATGGCTACACCTTC
TRBJ1-5,TRBV10-3,.,.,CAISEGAAYSNQPQHF,TGTGCCATCAGTGAAGGGGCAGCCTATAGCAATCAGCCCCAGCATTTT
TRBJ1-1,TRBV7-3,.,.,CASSLTQGMNTEAFF,TGTGCCAGCAGCTTAACGCAGGGTATGAACACTGAAGCTTTCTTT